Following are 18 T cell receptor beta chains from one sample sequenced in a study of T cell responses to AZD1222 COVID-19 vaccine. This table comes from immunoSEQ multiplex PCR, and its TCRdb copy is limited to in-frame clones, with some not included. The data contain about 150,000 clones, around 88% of them singletons. The specimen was peripheral blood, collected on day 0 of MenACWY control vaccination. These receptor sequences come from an adult in good health.

This chain uses TRBV24-1 with TRBJ2-3; a possible D gene is TRBD2 (6 bases). This CDR3 has 15 amino acids. The V gene lost 3 bases and the J gene lost 6 bases, with 15 bases spanning the gap. Germline V gene data show CDR1 as KGHDR and CDR2 as SFDVKD. This CDR3 is CATSDPVGRGDTQYF. CDR3 in DNA: TGTGCCACCAGTGATCCCGTCGGGAGAGGGGATACGCAGTATTTT.

The chain has TRBV19 and TRBJ1-5; the D gene is possibly TRBD1 (6 bases). The germline gives CDR1 LNHDA, CDR2 SQIVND (reference sequence). V lost 4 bases, J lost 9 bases, and 16 bases lay in between. The CDR3 covers 14 residues. CDR3 sequence: CASSTRTDSAPQHF. CDR3 DNA sequence: TGTGCCAGTAGTACCAGGACAGACAGTGCGCCCCAGCATTTT.

This clone showed up just a few times. The chain uses TRBV6-2 or TRBV6-3 and TRBJ2-1; D is uncertain. The germline gives CDR1 MNHEY, CDR2 SVGEGT. The CDR3 totals 11 residues. Trimming left V 5 bases short and J 8 bases short, with 7 bases between. In nucleotides, the CDR3 is TGTGCCAGCAGTCCCGGCCATGAGCAGTTCTTC. Translating it yields CASSPGHEQFF.

The chain has TRBV18 and TRBJ2-7; D is uncertain. This CDR3 is 13 amino acids long. V lost 0 bases to trimming and J lost 6 bases, with 9 bases between them. Germline CDR1 and CDR2: KGHSH and LQKENI. The CDR3 nucleotides read TGTGCCAGCTCACCACCATCCAGCTCCGAGCAGTACTTC. Translating it yields CASSPPSSSEQYF.

This sequence joins TRBV4-3 and TRBJ2-3, with a possible D match to TRBD1 (6 bases). The CDR3 spans 17 residues. Trimming removed 2 bases from V and 0 bases from J, with 15 bases in between. CDR1 is LGHNA and CDR2 is YSLEER in the germline V gene. The CDR3 bases are TGCGCCAGCAGCCAATTAGCAGGGGCTATTAGCACAGATACGCAGTATTTT. The encoded protein is CASSQLAGAISTDTQYF.

The rearrangement links TRBV5-6 to TRBJ1-6, with D perhaps TRBD1 (6 bases). The CDR3 runs to 16 residues. Trimming took off 4 bases at V and 3 bases at J, with 14 bases between the two ends. Germline V gives CDR1 SGHDT, CDR2 YYEEEE. The CDR3 DNA sequence: TGTGCCAGCAGCCGAAGGACAGCCAACTATAATTCACCCCTCCACTTT. Amino acid sequence: CASSRRTANYNSPLHF.

This chain connects TRBV5-6 to TRBJ2-3, with TRBD1 identical over 9 bases. After removal of 3 bases from V and 6 bases from J, the junction contained 5 bases not matched to a gene. From germline, CDR1 is SGHDT and CDR2 YYEEEE. This CDR3 has 14 amino acids. The CDR3 DNA reads TGTGCCAGCAGCTGGGACAGGGCATCGGATACGCAGTATTTT. It codes for CASSWDRASDTQYF.

The chain combines TRBV6-6 with TRBJ2-1; 14 nucleotides agree with TRBD2. The V gene's germline CDR1 is MNHNY and CDR2 SVGAGI (reference sequence). The CDR3 is made up of 18 amino acids. The V and J ends lost 5 bases and 6 bases, in that order; junction bases with no gene match: 12. The CDR3 bases are TGTGCCAGCAGTCCTATTCTTGGGACTAGCGGGAGAGGCAATGAGCAGTTCTTC. This sequence encodes CASSPILGTSGRGNEQFF.

This clone came up a few times. V gene TRBV28 combines with J gene TRBJ1-1; 9 bases match TRBD1. CDR1 and CDR2 from the germline V gene are MDHEN and SYDVKM. The CDR3 has 14 amino acids. V gave up 6 bases and J gave up 3 bases; unmatched junction bases: 5. CDR3 in amino acids: CASRTGGPHTEAFF. The CDR3 DNA reads as TGTGCCAGCAGAACAGGGGGCCCACACACTGAAGCTTTCTTT.

This chain uses TRBV6-5 with TRBJ1-1; D uncertain. CDR3 length: 15 amino acids. The germline CDR1 and CDR2 sequences are MNHEY and SVGAGI. The V end lost 0 bases, the J end lost 1 base, and 9 bases lay between the germline ends. This chain's CDR3 is CASSYSRRSNTEAFF. The DNA for the CDR3 is TGTGCCAGCAGTTACTCGAGAAGGTCGAACACTGAAGCTTTCTTT.

The J gene is TRBJ2-3, the V gene TRBV5-6; 7 bases map to TRBD2. CDR1 and CDR2 (germline): SGHDT, YYEEEE. V trimming: 0 bases; J trimming: 4 bases; junction bases outside the gene matches: 5. This CDR3 has 15 amino acids. CDR3 DNA sequence: TGTGCCAGCAGCTTGGCCCAGGGAGGGGCAGATACGCAGTATTTT. It is translated as CASSLAQGGADTQYF.

The chain uses TRBV2 and TRBJ2-1; D remains unclear. Germline CDR1 is SNHLY and CDR2 is FYNNEI. V was clipped by 6 bases and J by 2 bases, with 8 bases between them. This CDR3 region has 13 residues. The CDR3 nucleotides read TGTGCCAGCAGGCTTATTACCTACAATGAGCAGTTCTTC. This codes for CASRLITYNEQFF.

V gene TRBV7-2 combines with J gene TRBJ2-5; D ambiguous. The CDR3 totals 14 residues. CDR1 and CDR2 from the germline V gene are SGHTA and FQGNSA. V lost 4 bases and J 1 base, leaving 10 bases between the germline ends. This CDR3 is CASSSTPSQETQYF. The CDR3 nucleotides are TGTGCCAGCAGCTCAACACCTTCCCAAGAGACCCAGTACTTC.

The chain employs TRBV6-6 and TRBJ2-2, with unresolved D. CDR1 MNHNY and CDR2 SVGAGI come from the germline V gene (reference sequence). The V gene lost 10 bases and the J gene lost 4 bases, with 34 bases spanning the gap. This CDR3 region has 20 residues. The CDR3 sequence: CATRYLPNTQNSPSTGELFF. CDR3 DNA sequence: TGTGCCACCCGCTACCTCCCAAACACACAGAACAGTCCCAGCACCGGGGAGCTGTTTTTT.

This clone occurred once. V gene TRBV6-2 or TRBV6-3 combines with J gene TRBJ1-6; 8 bases are shared with TRBD1. CDR1 and CDR2 (germline): MNHEY, SVGEGT. After removal of 2 bases from V and 7 bases from J, the junction contained 4 bases not matched to a gene. CDR3 length: 15 residues. The CDR3, as DNA: TGTGCCAGCAGTTACCAGGGGGCTAGGAATTCACCCCTCCACTTT. Protein product: CASSYQGARNSPLHF.

V is TRBV2 and J is TRBJ2-6; TRBD1 is a possible D gene (6 bases). The CDR3 is made up of 16 amino acids. V lost 2 bases, J lost 0 bases, and 8 bases lay in between. Germline V CDR1 and CDR2: SNHLY, FYNNEI. This chain's CDR3 is CASSEQGSSGANVLTF. The DNA for the CDR3 is TGTGCCAGCAGTGAACAGGGGAGCTCTGGGGCCAACGTCCTGACTTTC.

The chain combines TRBV18 with TRBJ1-3; D remains unclear. Germline V gene sequence: CDR1 KGHSH, CDR2 LQKENI. This CDR3 is 15 amino acids long. With 2 bases removed from V and 0 bases from J, the gap between germline ends came to 8 bases. CDR3 sequence: CASSPDPSSGNTIYF. The CDR3 DNA reads TGTGCCAGCTCACCAGACCCGTCCTCTGGAAACACCATATATTTT. The full variable domain, in which reference TRBV18 and TRBJ1-3 provide the parts outside the CDR3, is NAGVMQNPRHLVRRRGQEARLRCSPMKGHSHVYWYRQLPEEGLKFMVYLQKENIIDESGMPKERFSAEFPKEGPSILRIQQVVRGDSAAYFCASSPDPSSGNTIYFGEGSWLTVV.

The CDR3 sequence: CASRDQLTDTQYF. The CDR3, as DNA: TGTGCCAGCAGGGACCAACTCACAGATACGCAGTATTTT. The chain couples TRBV5-4 to TRBJ2-3; D not certain. V gave up 5 bases and J gave up 2 bases, with 9 bases separating them. Per the germline V gene, CDR1 is SGHNT and CDR2 is YYREEE (reference sequence). The CDR3 covers 13 residues. Variable domain in full (rest from reference TRBV5-4 and TRBJ2-3): ETGVTQSPTHLIKTRGQQVTLRCSSQSGHNTVSWYQQALGQGPQFIFQYYREEENGRGNFPPRFSGLQFPNYSSELNVNALELDDSALYLCASRDQLTDTQYFGPGTRLTVL.